The T cell receptor beta chain described here comes from a study of T-cell memory formation after mild COVID-19. In the study overall: Clusters of TCRs were largely donor specific. General observations from the study: CD8+ contracting clones occupied EMRA, while CD4+ ones occupied mainly CM and EM. Certain responding clones were present in pre-infection memory, suggesting participation of cross-reactive memory.

A few counts support this clonotype. What it recognizes is unknown. Germline V gene sequence: CDR1 SEHNR, CDR2 FQNEAQ (reference sequence). The CDR3 has 14 residues. J gave up 0 bases and V 5 bases, and 3 bases lay outside the gene matches. MiXCR was run by TCRdb on the 5' RACE reads, yielding one entry per CDR3 protein. The data contain 170,000 or so distinct CDR3 sequences, 20% to 25% of them seen just once; the ten biggest clones take up 20% to 25%. This rearrangement joins TRBV7-9 to TRBJ1-1; TRBD1 agrees at 7 bases. This sequence originates from an adult woman who had mild COVID-19 (a few samples of this study predate the infection). Cell type and time point are not known. Sequencing input: PBMCs or a T cell subset sorted from them (not recorded which). DNA for the CDR3: TGTGCCAGCAGCCGAGGGGGCATGAACACTGAAGCTTTCTTT. It specifies CASSRGGMNTEAFF.